This T cell receptor beta chain was profiled in a study of shared clonotypes between healthy human individuals. The V and J ends lost 4 bases and 5 bases respectively, with 15 bases between them. CDR1 and CDR2 from the germline V gene are SGHTS and YDEGEE. This CDR3 has 15 residues. All participating donors were Caucasian adults from Nashville, Tennessee. Generated by immunoSEQ multiplex PCR, the TCRdb table keeps only in-frame clones and is missing some. The sample has around 1,000,000 clones, around 77% seen once. The receptor's source is a man in his late teens or twenties in good health. Some clones in this sample may be carry-over from other donors' samples. Material: memory CD4+ T cells from PBMCs. The subset is: CD45RA-negative fraction. The chain couples TRBV5-8 to TRBJ2-2, with D unclear. This CDR3 is CASSRIYVRTGELFF. The CDR3 DNA sequence: TGTGCCAGCAGCCGCATCTATGTAAGGACCGGGGAGCTGTTTTTT.